The entry below gives a single T cell receptor beta chain sequence along with its context. The table lists this clone with a count of one. Its antigen target is currently unknown. The record has no base qualities; no much larger clone is one base away. These data originate in a study of T cells in localized non-small cell lung cancer (TCRdb year 2020). At the level of the whole study: T cell repertoires of more than 200 early-stage NSCLC patients were analyzed, with tumors being compared against uninvolved tumor-adjacent lungs. All 240 or so NSCLC patients in the cohort were treatment-naive and had localized lung tumors that were resected. A mean age of roughly 66 years was recorded for the NSCLC patients, of whom some 130 were male and about 100 were female.

TCR beta CDR3 regions were sequenced from DNA using the immunoSEQ Assay. The paper's processing steps were these. To compute T cell density, TCR beta template counts were normalized to usable DNA, which was estimated by amplifying housekeeping genes. The preseqR package was used to estimate richness by extrapolating to 400,000 templates for PBMC samples and to 120,000 templates for tissue samples. Clonality was defined by subtracting Pielou's evenness from one. To identify tissue-enriched TCRs, differential abundance testing was run on productive amino-acid clonotypes with a minimum total count of 5 and an alpha of 0.1. The Jaccard Index and the Morisita Overlap Index were used to measure repertoire overlap between compartments. GLIPH grouped TCR beta CDR3s together with public tetramer-defined viral CDR3s, and a viral motif had to include at least three viral sequences and also show V-gene enrichment. Entries here come from immuneACCESS through TCRdb and include only in-frame sequences with V and J called. Some clones fail to appear in such tables; in the studies checked, an unresolved V gene covers under half of the shortfall, and the cause of the remainder is unknown. Clone size and the V and J calls come from that table; the DNA yielded D and trimming. Across this sample there are approximately 89,000 clones, with roughly 80% seen only once. The ten largest clones represent roughly 21% of the sample.

There are 13 amino acids in the CDR3, from cysteine to phenylalanine inclusive. The DNA shown is the 39-base CDR3, in frame from base 1. CDR1 is given as SNHLY and CDR2 as FYNNEI, both from the germline V gene. Relative to germline, V is 4 bases shorter and J is 5 bases shorter, with 12 bases between their ends. What the authors observed across the whole study: Higher T cell density in blood was associated with longer overall survival, whereas higher clonality in adjacent lung was associated with shorter survival. Because multi-region tumor sequencing was not done, intratumor heterogeneity could not be ruled out. Because the study design was exploratory, TCR variables were selected using unadjusted p-values without false-discovery rate correction. Uninvolved tumor-adjacent lung showed the highest T cell clonality, higher than tumor, which suggests more focused antigenic responses in the uninvolved tumor-adjacent lung. A median of approximately 57 of the top 100 tumor clones were detected in paired uninvolved adjacent lung, and around 27 of these tumor clones were also found among the top 100 clones of the paired uninvolved adjacent lung.

At diagnosis, peripheral blood, uninvolved tumor-adjacent lung and tumor were collected and were preserved as a mix of fresh-frozen and FFPE material. Blood samples were analyzed as peripheral blood mononuclear cells for TCR repertoire profiling. The sequence links TRBV2 to TRBJ2-7; a weak D assignment points to TRBD2 (6 bases agree). The clonotype was recovered from a man between 40 and 75 years old with stage II squamous cell lung carcinoma. This specimen consisted of PBMCs, obtained before any cancer treatment. The DNA is TGTGCCAGCAGTGCCGGGACTGTGCACGAGCAGTACTTC. It translates as CASSAGTVHEQYF.